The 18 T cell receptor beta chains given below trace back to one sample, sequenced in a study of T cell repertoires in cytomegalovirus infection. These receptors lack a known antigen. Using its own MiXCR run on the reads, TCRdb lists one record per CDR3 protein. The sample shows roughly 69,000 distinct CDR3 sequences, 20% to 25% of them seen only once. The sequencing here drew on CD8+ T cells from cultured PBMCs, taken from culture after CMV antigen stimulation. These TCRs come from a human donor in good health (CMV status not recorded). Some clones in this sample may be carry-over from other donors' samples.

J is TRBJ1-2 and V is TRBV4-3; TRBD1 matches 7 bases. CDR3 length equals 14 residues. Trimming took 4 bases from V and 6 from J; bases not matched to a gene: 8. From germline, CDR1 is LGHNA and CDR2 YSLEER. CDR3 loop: CASSPRTGLHGYTF. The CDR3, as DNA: TGCGCCAGCAGCCCTCGGACAGGTTTACATGGCTACACCTTC.

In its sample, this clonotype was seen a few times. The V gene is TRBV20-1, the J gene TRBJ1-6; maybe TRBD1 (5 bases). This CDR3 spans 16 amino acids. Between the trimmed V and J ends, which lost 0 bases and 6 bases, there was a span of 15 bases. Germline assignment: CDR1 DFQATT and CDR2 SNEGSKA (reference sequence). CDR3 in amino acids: CSARDDQGSSNSPLHF. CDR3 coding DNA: TGCAGTGCTAGAGACGATCAGGGTTCAAGTAATTCACCCCTCCACTTT.

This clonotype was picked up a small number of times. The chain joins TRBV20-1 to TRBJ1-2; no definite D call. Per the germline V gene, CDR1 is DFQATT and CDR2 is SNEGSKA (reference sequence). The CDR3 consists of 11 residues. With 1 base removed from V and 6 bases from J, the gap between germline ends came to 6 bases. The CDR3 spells CSARAWDGYTF. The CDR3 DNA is TGCAGTGCTAGAGCTTGGGATGGCTACACCTTC.

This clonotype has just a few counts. For the CDR3, the DNA is TGCGCCAGCAGCCAAGATCTGGCAGGGGGTGTCGGGGAGCTGTTTTTT. This encodes CASSQDLAGGVGELFF. This chain uses TRBV4-1 with TRBJ2-2; 7 bases map to TRBD1. CDR3 length: 16 residues. Unmatched junction bases numbered 8, after V lost 0 bases and J lost 7 bases. Looked up from germline, CDR1 is MGHRA and CDR2 is YSYEKL.

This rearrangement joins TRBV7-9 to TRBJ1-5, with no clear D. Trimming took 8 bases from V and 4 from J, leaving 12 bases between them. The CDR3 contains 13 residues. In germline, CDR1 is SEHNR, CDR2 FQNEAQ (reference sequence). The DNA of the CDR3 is TGTGCCAGCGGTCTCGGCGGGAATCAGCCCCAGCATTTT. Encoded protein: CASGLGGNQPQHF.

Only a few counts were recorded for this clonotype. This CDR3 is CASSLAFKTGEYGSYEQYF. The CDR3 DNA reads as TGTGCCAGCAGCTTAGCGTTTAAGACAGGGGAGTACGGCTCCTACGAGCAGTACTTC. This chain uses TRBV7-8 with TRBJ2-7; 8 nucleotides align to TRBD1. The trim removed 0 bases at V and 0 bases at J, leaving 13 bases unmatched. The CDR3 runs to 19 residues. Germline V gene data show CDR1 as SGHVS and CDR2 as FQNEAQ.

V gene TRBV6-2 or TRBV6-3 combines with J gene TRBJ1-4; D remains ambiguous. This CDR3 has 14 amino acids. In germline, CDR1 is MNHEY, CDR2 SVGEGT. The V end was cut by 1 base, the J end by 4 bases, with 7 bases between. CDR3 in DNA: TGTGCCAGCAGTTACTTTTGGAGTAATGAAAAACTGTTTTTT. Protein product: CASSYFWSNEKLFF.

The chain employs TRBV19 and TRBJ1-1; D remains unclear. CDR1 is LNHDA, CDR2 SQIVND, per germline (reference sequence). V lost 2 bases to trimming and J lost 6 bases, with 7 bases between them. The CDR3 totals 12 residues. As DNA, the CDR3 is TGTGCCAGTAGTATACCGGCAGCTGAAGCTTTCTTT. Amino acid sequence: CASSIPAAEAFF.

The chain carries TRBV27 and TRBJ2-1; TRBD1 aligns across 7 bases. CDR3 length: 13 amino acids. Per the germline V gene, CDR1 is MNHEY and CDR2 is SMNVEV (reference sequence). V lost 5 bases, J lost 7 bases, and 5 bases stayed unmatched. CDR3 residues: CASSPGQLNEQFF. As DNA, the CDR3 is TGTGCCAGCAGTCCGGGACAGCTGAATGAGCAGTTCTTC.

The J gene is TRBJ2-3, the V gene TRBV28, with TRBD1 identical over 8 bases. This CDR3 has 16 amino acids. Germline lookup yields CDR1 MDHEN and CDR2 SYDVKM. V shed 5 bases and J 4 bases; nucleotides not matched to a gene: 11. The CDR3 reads CASSNRGEWGADTQYF. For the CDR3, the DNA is TGTGCCAGCAGTAACAGGGGGGAGTGGGGCGCAGATACGCAGTATTTT.

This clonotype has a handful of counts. The CDR3 region has the DNA TGTGCCAGCAGCTTAAACAGGGGACGTAATGACCCCTACAATGAGCAGTTCTTC. This translates into CASSLNRGRNDPYNEQFF. The rearrangement links TRBV7-2 to TRBJ2-1, with TRBD1 matching over 7 bases. Germline V lookup: CDR1 SGHTA, CDR2 FQGNSA. V shed 2 bases, J shed 2 bases, and the junction held 12 bases outside the gene matches. The length of the CDR3 is 18 residues. The full variable domain, completed using reference TRBV7-2 and TRBJ2-1, is GAGVSQSPSNKVTEKGKDVELRCDPISGHTALYWYRQSLGQGLEFLIYFQGNSAPDKSGLPSDRFSAERTGGSVSTLTIQRTQQEDSAVYLCASSLNRGRNDPYNEQFFGPGTRLTVL.

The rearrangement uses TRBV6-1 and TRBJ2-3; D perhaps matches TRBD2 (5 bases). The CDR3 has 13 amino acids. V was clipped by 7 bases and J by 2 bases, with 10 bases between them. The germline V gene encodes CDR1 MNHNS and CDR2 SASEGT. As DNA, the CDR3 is TGTGCCAGCATCCGGGATTTCACAGATACGCAGTATTTT. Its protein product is CASIRDFTDTQYF.

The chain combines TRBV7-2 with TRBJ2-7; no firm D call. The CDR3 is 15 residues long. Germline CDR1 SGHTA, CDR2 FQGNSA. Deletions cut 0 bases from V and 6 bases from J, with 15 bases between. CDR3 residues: CASSLANWARGEQYF. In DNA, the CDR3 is TGTGCCAGCAGCTTAGCCAACTGGGCCAGAGGCGAGCAGTACTTC.

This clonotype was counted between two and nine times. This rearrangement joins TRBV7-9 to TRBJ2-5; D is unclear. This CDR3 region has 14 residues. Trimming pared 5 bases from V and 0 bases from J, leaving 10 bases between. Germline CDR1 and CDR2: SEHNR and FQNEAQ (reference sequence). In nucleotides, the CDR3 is TGTGCCAGCAGCCCAGAGAATTACCAAGAGACCCAGTACTTC. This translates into CASSPENYQETQYF.

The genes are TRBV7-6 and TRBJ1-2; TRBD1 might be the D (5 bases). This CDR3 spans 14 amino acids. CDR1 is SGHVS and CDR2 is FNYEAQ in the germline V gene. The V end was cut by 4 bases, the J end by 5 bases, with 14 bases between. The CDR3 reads CASSSRDGIYGYTF. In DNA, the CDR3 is TGTGCCAGCAGCTCCCGGGACGGTATATATGGCTACACCTTC.

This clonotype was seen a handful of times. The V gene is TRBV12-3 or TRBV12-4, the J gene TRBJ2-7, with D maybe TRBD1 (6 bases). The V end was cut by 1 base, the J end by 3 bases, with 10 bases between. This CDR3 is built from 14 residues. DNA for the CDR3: TGTGCCAGCAGTTTAGGGACAGAACACTACGAGCAGTACTTC. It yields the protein CASSLGTEHYEQYF.

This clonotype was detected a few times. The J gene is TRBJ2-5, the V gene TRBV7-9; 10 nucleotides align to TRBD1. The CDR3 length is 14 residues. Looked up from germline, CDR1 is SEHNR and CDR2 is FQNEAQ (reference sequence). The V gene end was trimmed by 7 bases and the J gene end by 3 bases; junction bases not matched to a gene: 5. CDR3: CASISGTGEETQYF. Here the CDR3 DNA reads TGTGCCAGCATCTCTGGGACAGGGGAAGAGACCCAGTACTTC.

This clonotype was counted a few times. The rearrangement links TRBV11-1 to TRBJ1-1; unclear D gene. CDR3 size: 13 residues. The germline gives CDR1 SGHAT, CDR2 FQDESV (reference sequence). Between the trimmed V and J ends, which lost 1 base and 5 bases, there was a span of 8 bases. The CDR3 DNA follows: TGTGCCAGCAGCTTAGATGTGGGAACTGAAGCTTTCTTT. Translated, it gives CASSLDVGTEAFF.